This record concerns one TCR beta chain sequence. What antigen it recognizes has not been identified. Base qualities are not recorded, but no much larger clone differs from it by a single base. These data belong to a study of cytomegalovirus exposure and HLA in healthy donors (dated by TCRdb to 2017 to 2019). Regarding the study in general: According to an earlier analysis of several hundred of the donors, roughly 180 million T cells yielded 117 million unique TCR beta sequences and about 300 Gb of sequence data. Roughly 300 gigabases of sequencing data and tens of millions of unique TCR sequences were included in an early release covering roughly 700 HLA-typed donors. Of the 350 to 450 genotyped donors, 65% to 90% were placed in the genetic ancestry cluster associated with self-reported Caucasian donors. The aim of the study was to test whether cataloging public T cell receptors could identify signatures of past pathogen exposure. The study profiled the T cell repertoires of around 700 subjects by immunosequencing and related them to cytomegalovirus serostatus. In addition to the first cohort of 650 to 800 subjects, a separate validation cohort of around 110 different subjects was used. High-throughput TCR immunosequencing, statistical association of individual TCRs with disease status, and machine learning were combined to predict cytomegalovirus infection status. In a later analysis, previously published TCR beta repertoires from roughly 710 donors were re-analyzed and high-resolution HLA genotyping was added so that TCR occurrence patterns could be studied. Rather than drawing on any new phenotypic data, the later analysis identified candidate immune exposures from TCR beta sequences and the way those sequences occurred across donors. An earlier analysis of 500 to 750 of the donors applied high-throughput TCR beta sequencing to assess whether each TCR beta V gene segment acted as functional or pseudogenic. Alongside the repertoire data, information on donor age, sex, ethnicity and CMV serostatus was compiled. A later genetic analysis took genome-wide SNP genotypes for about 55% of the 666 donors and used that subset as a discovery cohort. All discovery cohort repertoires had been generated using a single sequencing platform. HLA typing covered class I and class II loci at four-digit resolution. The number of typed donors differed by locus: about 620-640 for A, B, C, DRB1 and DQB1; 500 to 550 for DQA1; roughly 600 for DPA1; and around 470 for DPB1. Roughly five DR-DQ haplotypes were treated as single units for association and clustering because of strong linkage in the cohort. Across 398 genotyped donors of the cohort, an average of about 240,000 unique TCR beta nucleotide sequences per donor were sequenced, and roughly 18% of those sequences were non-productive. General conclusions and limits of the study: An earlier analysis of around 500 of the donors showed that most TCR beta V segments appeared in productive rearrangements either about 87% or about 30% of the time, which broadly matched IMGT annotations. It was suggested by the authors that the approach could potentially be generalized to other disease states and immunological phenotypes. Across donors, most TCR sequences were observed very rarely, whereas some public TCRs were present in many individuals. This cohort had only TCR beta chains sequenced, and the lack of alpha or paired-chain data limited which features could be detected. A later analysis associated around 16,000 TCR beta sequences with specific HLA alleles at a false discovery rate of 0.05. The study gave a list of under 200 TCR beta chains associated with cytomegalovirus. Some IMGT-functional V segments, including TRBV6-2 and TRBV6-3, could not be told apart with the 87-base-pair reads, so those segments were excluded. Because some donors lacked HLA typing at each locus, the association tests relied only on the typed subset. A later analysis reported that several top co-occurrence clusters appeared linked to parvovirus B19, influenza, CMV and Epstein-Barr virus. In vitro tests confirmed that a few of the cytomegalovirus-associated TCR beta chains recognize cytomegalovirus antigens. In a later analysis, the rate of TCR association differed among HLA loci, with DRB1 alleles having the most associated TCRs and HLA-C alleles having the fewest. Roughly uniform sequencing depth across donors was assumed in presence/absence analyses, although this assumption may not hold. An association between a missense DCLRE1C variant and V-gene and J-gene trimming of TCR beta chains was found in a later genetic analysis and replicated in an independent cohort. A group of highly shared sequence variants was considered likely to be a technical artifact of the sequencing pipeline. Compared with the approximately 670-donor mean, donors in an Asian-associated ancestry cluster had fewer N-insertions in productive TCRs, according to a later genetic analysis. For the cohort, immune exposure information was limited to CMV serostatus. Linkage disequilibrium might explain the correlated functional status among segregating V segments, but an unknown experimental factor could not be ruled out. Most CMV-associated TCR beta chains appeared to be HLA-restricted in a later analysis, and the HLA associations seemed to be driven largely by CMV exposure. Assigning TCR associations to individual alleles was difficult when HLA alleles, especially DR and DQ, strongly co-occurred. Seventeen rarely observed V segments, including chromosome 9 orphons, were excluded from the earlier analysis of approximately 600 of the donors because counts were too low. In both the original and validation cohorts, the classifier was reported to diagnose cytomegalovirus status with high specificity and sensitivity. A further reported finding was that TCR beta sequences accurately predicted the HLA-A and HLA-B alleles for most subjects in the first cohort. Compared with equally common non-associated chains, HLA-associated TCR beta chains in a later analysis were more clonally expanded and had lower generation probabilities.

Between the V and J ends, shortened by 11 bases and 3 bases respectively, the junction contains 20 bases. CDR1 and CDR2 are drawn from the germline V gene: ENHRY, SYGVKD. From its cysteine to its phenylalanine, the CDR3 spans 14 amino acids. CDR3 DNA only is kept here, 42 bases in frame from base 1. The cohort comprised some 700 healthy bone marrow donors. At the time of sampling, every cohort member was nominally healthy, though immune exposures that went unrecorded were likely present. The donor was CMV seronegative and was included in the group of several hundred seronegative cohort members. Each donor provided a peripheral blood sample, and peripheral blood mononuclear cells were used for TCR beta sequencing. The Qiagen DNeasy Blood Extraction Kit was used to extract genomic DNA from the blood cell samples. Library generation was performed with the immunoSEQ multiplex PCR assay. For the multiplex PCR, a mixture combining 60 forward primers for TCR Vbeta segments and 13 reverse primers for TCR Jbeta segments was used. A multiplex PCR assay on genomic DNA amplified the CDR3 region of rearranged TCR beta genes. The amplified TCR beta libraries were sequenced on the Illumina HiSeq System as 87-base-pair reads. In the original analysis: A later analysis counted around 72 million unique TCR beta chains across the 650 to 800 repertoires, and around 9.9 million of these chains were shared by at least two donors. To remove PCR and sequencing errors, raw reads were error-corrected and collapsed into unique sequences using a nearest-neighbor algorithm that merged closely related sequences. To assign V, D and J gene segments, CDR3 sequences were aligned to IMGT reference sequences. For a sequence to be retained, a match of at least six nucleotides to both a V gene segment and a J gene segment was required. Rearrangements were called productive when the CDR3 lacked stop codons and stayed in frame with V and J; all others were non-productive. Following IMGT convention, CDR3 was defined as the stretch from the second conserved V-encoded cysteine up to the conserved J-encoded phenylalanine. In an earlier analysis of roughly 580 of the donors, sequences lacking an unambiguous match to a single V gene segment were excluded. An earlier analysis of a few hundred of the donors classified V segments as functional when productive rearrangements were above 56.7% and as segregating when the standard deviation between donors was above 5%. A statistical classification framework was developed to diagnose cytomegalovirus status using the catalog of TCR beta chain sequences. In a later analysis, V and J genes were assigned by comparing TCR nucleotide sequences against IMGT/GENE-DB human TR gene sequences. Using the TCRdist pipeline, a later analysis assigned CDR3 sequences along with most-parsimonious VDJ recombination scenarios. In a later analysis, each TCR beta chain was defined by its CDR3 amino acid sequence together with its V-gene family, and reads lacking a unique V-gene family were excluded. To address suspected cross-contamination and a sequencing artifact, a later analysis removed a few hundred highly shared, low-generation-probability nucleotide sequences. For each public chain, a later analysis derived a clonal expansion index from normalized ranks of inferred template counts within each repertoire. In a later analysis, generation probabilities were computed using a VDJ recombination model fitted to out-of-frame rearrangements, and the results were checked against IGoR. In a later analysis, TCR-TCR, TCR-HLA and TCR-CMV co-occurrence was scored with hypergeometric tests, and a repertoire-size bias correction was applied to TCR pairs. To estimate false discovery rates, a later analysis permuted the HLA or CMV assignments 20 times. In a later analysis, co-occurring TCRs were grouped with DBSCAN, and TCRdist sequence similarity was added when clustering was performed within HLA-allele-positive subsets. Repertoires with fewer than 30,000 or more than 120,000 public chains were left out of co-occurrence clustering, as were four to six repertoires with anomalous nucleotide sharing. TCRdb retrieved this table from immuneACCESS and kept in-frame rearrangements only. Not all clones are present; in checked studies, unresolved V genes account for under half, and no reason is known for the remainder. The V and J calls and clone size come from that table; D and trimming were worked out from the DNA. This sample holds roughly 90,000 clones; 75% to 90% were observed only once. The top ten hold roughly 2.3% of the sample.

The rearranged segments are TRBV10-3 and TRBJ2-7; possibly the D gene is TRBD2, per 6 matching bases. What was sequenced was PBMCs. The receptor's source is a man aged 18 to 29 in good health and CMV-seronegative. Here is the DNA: TGTGCCGTCCTCGGCAGGGAGGAATTCTACGAGCAGTACTTC. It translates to CAVLGREEFYEQYF.